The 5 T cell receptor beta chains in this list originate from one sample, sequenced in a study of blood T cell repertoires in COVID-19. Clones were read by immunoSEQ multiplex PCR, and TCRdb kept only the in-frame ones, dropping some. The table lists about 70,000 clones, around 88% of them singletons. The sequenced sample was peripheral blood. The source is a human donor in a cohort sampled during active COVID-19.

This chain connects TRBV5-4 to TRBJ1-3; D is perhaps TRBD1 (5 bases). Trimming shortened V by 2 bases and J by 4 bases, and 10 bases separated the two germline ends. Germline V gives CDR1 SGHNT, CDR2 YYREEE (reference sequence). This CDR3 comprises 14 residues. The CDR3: CASSLKGPGNTIYF. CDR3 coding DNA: TGTGCCAGCAGCTTAAAGGGGCCCGGAAACACCATATATTTT.

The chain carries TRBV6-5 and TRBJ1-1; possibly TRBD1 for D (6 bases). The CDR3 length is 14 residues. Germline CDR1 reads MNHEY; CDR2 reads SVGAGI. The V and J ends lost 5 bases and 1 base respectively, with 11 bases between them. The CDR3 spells CASSSRTANTEAFF. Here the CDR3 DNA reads TGTGCCAGCAGTAGCCGGACAGCGAACACTGAAGCTTTCTTT.

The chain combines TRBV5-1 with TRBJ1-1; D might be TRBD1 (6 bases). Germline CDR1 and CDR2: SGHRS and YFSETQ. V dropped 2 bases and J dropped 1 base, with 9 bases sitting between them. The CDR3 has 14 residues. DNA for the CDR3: TGCGCCAGCAGCTTATTACAGGGGAACACTGAAGCTTTCTTT. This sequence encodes CASSLLQGNTEAFF.

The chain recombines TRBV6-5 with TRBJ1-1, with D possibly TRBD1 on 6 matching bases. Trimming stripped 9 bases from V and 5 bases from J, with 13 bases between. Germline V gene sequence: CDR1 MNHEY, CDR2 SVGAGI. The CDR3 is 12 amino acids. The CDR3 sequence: CASYRVRTEAFF. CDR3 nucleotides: TGTGCCAGTTACAGGGTGAGGACTGAAGCTTTCTTT.

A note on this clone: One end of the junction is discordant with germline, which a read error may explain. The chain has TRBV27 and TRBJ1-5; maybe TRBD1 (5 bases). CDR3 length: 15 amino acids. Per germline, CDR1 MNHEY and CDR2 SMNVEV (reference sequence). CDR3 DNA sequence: TGTGCCAACAGTTCAGGGACTCCCCCAGGTTATCCCCAGCATTTT. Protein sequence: CANSSGTPPGYPQHF.